The next 2 T cell receptor beta chains were all read from a single sample in a study of T cell responses to AZD1222 COVID-19 vaccine. Some clones are missing from TCRdb's copy, which holds only in-frame ones; the method was immunoSEQ multiplex PCR. Among 140,000 or so clones listed, 85% to 90% were seen once. This specimen consisted of peripheral blood, obtained on day 0 of AZD1222 vaccination. Receptors originate from an adult in good health.

The V gene is TRBV6-5, the J gene TRBJ2-2, with 8 positions matching TRBD2. V dropped 10 bases and J dropped 3; count of bases not matched to a gene: 7. The CDR3 spans 14 residues. The germline V gene has CDR1 MNHEY and CDR2 SVGAGI. The CDR3 protein is CATLSGTYTGELFF. Here the CDR3 DNA reads TGTGCCACTCTTAGCGGGACTTACACCGGGGAGCTGTTTTTT.

This chain links TRBV19 with TRBJ2-7, with unresolved D. This CDR3 has 14 amino acids. Trimming took 0 bases from V and 5 from J, leaving 11 bases between them. CDR1 LNHDA and CDR2 SQIVND come from the germline V gene (reference sequence). In DNA form, the CDR3 reads TGTGCCAGTAGTATAGATCCTGCCAGCAACGAGCAGTACTTC. This gives the protein CASSIDPASNEQYF.